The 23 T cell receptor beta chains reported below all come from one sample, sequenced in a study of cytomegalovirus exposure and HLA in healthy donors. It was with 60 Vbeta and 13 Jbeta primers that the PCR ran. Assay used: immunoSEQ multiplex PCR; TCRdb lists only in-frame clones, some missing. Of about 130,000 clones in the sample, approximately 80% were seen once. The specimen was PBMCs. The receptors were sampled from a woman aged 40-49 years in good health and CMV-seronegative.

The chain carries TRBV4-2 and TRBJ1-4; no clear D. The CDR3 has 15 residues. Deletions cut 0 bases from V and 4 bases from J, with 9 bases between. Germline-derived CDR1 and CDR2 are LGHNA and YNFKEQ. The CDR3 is CASSQDGQINEKLFF. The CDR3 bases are TGTGCCAGCAGCCAAGATGGCCAGATTAATGAAAAACTGTTTTTT.

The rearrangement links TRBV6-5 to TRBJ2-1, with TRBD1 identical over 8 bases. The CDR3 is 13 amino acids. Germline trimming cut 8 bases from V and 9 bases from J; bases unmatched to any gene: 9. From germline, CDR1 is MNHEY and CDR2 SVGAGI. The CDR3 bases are TGTGCCAGCTCGATTCCCGGGACAGGTGAGCAGTTCTTC. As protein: CASSIPGTGEQFF.

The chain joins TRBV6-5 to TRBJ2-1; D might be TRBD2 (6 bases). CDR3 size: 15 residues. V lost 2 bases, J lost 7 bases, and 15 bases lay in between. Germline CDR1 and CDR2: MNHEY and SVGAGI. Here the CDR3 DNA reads TGTGCCAGCAGTTACGTTTCGTGGAGGGGAAATGAGCAGTTCTTC. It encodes CASSYVSWRGNEQFF.

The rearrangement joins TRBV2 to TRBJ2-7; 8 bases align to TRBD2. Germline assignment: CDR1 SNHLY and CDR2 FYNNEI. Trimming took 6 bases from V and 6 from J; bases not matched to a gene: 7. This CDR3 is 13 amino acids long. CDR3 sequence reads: CASSEGLVGEQYF. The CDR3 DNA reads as TGTGCCAGCAGCGAGGGACTAGTGGGCGAGCAGTACTTC.

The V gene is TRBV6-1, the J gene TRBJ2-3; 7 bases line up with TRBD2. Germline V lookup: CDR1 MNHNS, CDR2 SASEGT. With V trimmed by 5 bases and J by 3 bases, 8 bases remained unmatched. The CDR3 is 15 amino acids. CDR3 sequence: CASSPSWGGTDTQYF. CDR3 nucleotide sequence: TGTGCCAGCAGTCCCTCGTGGGGGGGGACAGATACGCAGTATTTT.

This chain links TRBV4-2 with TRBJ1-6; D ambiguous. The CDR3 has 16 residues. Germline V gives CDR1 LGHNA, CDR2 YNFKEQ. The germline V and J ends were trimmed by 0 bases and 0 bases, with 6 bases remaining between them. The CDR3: CASSQDPSSYNSPLHF. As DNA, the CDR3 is TGTGCCAGCAGCCAAGATCCCAGCTCCTATAATTCACCCCTCCACTTT.

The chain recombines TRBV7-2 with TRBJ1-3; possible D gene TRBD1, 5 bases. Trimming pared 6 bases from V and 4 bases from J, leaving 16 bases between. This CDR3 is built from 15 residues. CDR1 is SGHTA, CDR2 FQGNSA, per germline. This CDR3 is CASSQPQGGGNTIYF. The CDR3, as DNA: TGTGCCAGCAGTCAGCCCCAGGGCGGAGGAAACACCATATATTTT.

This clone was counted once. The CDR3 DNA reads as TGTGCCAGCAGTTTGAGCTCCTCTGGGGCCAACGTCCTGACTTTC. The encoded protein is CASSLSSSGANVLTF. The chain links TRBV6-5 to TRBJ2-6; D is unresolved. Germline CDR1 is MNHEY and CDR2 is SVGAGI. V lost 4 bases and J lost 0, with 7 bases in between. The CDR3 is made up of 15 amino acids.

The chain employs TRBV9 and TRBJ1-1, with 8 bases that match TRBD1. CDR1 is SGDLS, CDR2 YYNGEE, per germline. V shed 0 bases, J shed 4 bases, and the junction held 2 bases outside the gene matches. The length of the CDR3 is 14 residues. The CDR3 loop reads CASSVDRGATEAFF. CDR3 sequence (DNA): TGTGCCAGCAGCGTAGACAGGGGGGCCACTGAAGCTTTCTTT.

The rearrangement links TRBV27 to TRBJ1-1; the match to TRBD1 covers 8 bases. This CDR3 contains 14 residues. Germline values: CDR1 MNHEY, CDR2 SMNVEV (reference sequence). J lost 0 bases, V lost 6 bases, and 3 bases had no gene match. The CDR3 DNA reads TGTGCCAGCAGACGACAGGGGATGAACACTGAAGCTTTCTTT. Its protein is CASRRQGMNTEAFF.

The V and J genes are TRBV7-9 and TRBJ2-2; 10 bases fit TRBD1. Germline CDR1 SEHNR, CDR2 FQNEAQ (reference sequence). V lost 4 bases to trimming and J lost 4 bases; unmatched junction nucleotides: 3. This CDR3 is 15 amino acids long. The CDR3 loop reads CASSSRTGGTGELFF. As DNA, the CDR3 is TGTGCCAGCAGCTCACGGACAGGGGGCACCGGGGAGCTGTTTTTT.

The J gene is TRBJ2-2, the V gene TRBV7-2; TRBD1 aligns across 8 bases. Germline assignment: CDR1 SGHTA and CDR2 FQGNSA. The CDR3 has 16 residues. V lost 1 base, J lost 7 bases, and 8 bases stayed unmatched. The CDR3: CASSLDLTGAGGELFF. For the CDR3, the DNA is TGTGCCAGCAGCTTAGACCTGACAGGGGCCGGCGGGGAGCTGTTTTTT.

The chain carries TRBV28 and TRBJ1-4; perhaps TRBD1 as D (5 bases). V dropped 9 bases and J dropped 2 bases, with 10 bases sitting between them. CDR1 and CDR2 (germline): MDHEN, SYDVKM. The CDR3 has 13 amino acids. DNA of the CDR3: TGTGCCAGTCTGGAGGGGACTAATGAAAAACTGTTTTTT. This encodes CASLEGTNEKLFF.

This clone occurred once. CDR3 amino acids: CASSLSKSSYNEQFF. Written as DNA, the CDR3 is TGTGCCAGCAGCTTAAGTAAGAGCTCCTACAATGAGCAGTTCTTC. The chain employs TRBV7-3 and TRBJ2-1; no clear D gene. This CDR3 has 15 residues. V was cut by 1 base and J by 0 bases, with 7 bases left in between. Germline CDR1 reads SGHTA; CDR2 reads FQGTGA.

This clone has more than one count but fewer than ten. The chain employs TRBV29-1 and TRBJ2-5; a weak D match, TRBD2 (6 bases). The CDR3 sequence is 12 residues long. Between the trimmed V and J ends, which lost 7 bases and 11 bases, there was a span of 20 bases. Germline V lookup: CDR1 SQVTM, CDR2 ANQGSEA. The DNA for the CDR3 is TGCAGCGCCGGGGCCGATAGCCGGGAGCAGTACTTC. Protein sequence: CSAGADSREQYF.

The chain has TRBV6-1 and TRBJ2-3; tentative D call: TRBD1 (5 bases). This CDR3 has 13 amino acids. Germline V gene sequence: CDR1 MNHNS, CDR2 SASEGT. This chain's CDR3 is CGTGLIKGDTQYF. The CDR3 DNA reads TGTGGTACAGGTCTAATTAAGGGGGATACGCAGTATTTT.

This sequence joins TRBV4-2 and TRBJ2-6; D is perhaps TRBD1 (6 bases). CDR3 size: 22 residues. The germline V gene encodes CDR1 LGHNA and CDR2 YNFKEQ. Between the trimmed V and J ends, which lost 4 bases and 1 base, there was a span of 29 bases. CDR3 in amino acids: CASSPSVVHDRTPSSGANVLTF. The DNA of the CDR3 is TGTGCCAGCAGCCCTAGTGTGGTCCACGACAGGACTCCAAGTTCTGGGGCCAACGTCCTGACTTTC.

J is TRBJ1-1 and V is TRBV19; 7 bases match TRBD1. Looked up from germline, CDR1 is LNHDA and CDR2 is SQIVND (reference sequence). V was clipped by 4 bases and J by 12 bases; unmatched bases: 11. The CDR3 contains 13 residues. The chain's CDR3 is CASSTTGQTLTFF. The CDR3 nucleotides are TGTGCCAGTAGTACCACGGGACAGACATTGACTTTCTTT. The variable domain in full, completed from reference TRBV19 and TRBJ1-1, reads DGGITQSPKYLFRKEGQNVTLSCEQNLNHDAMYWYRQDPGQGLRLIYYSQIVNDFQKGDIAEGYSVSREKKESFPLTVTSAQKNPTAFYLCASSTTGQTLTFFGQGTRLTVV.

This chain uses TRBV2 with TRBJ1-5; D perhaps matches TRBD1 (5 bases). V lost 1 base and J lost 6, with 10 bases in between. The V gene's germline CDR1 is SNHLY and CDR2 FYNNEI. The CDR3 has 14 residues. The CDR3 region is CASSEEGEVQPQHF. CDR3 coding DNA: TGTGCCAGCAGTGAAGAAGGGGAGGTTCAGCCCCAGCATTTT.

The chain's CDR3 is CASSLSPTGGADTQYF. The CDR3 DNA sequence: TGTGCCAGCAGTTTATCCCCCACAGGGGGCGCAGATACGCAGTATTTT. The chain links TRBV27 to TRBJ2-3, with 9 bases that match TRBD1. Germline V gene data show CDR1 as MNHEY and CDR2 as SMNVEV (reference sequence). The trim removed 0 bases at V and 4 bases at J, leaving 5 bases unmatched. CDR3 length: 16 amino acids.

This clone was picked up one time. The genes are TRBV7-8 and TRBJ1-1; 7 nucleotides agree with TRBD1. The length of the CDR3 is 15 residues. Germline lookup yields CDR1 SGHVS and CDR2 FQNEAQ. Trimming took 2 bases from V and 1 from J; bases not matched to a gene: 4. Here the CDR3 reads CASSLRTGTNTEAFF. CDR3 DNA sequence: TGTGCCAGCAGCTTACGGACAGGAACGAACACTGAAGCTTTCTTT.

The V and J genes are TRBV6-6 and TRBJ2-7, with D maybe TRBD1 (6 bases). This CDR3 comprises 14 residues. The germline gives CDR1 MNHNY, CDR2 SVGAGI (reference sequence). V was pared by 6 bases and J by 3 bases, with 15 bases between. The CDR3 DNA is TGTGCCAGCAGGCCTCGGGACACCGTCTACGAGCAGTACTTC. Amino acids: CASRPRDTVYEQYF.

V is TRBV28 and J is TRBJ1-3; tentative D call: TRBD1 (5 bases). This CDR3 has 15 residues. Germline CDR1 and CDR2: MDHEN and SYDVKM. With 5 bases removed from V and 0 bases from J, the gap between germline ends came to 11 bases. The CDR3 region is CASSPPGRSGNTIYF. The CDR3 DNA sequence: TGTGCCAGCAGTCCACCAGGGCGCTCTGGAAACACCATATATTTT.